A selection of T cell receptor beta chains follows, all from one sample in a study of T cells after somatic rescue of genetic block. Sequencing used immunoSEQ multiplex PCR; TCRdb keeps in-frame clones, though not all of them. Of 9,500 to 12,000 clones in the sample, less than 80% were seen once. The sequenced material came from peripheral blood mononuclear cells (PBMCs). The receptors derive from a boy younger than 18. Each CDR3 is given with its conserved first and last residue. The D gene is left open where the match is weak. Clone size is given for some rows only: seen once, a few or many times, or a class if the clone is expanded.

v_gene: TRBV4-3
abundance: NA
j_gene: TRBJ1-2
d_gene: NA
CDR3nt: TGCGCCAGCAGCCAAGACCCGACAGACTATGGCTACACCTTC
CDR3aa: CASSQDPTDYGYTF

v_gene: TRBV9
abundance: few
j_gene: TRBJ1-3
d_gene: TRBD1
CDR3nt: TGTGCCAGCAGCGTGGGATTGACAGGGGTATTTGGAAACACCATATATTTT
CDR3aa: CASSVGLTGVFGNTIYF

v_gene: TRBV5-4
abundance: NA
j_gene: TRBJ2-2
d_gene: TRBD2
CDR3nt: TGTGCCAGCAGCCCCAGCGGGACTAGTCTCCTGTCGGAGCTGTTTTTT
CDR3aa: CASSPSGTSLLSELFF

v_gene: TRBV4-2
abundance: NA
j_gene: TRBJ2-3
d_gene: NA
CDR3nt: TGTGCCAGCAGCCAAGATATAGTCCTCACAGATACGCAGTATTTT
CDR3aa: CASSQDIVLTDTQYF

v_gene: TRBV9
abundance: NA
j_gene: TRBJ2-3
d_gene: TRBD2
CDR3nt: TGTGCCAGCAGCGTAGATCGACTAGCCTCAGGAGATACGCAGTATTTT
CDR3aa: CASSVDRLASGDTQYF

v_gene: TRBV6-4
abundance: NA
j_gene: TRBJ2-3
d_gene: TRBD2
CDR3nt: TGTGCCAGCAGTGACTCTCCTAGCGGGAGTCTGGGAGATACGCAGTATTTT
CDR3aa: CASSDSPSGSLGDTQYF

v_gene: TRBV4-3
abundance: NA
j_gene: TRBJ2-1
d_gene: NA
CDR3nt: TGCGCCAGCAGCCAAGAGGAGTACAATGAGCAGTTCTTC
CDR3aa: CASSQEEYNEQFF

v_gene: TRBV18
abundance: NA
j_gene: TRBJ1-4
d_gene: NA
CDR3nt: TGTGCCAGCTCACCGACAGCAACTAATGAAAAACTGTTTTTT
CDR3aa: CASSPTATNEKLFF

v_gene: TRBV2
abundance: NA
j_gene: TRBJ2-5
d_gene: NA
CDR3nt: TGTGCCAGCAGTGCGGGTAGTACCCCTGACTTC
CDR3aa: CASSAGSTPDF

v_gene: TRBV12-5
abundance: few
j_gene: TRBJ1-1
d_gene: NA
CDR3nt: TGTGCTAGTGGTTTGGGTTCGTTAATGGACACTGAAGCTTTCTTT
CDR3aa: CASGLGSLMDTEAFF

v_gene: TRBV5-6
abundance: NA
j_gene: TRBJ1-2
d_gene: TRBD1
CDR3nt: TGTGCCAGCAGCGAGGGACAGGGTGGCTACACCTTC
CDR3aa: CASSEGQGGYTF